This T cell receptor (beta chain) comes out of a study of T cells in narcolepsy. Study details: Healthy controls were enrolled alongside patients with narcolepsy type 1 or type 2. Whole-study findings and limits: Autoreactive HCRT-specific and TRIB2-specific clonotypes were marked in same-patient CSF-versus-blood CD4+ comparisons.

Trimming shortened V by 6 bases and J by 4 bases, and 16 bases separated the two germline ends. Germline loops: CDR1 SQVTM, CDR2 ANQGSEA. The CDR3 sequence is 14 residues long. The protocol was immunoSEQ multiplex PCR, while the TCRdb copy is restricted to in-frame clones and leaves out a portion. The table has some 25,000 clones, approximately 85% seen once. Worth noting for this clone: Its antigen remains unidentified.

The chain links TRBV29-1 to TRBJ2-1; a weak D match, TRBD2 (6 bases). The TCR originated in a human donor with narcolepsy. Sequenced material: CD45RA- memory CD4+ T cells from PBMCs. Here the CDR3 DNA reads TGCAGCGTAACATATAGCGGTGTTTACAATGAGCAGTTCTTC. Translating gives CSVTYSGVYNEQFF.